This TCR beta chain originates from a study of blood T cell repertoires in COVID-19. Study-level information: Acute and convalescent COVID-19 specimens originated in the United States, Italy and Spain.

Trimming took 2 bases from V and 1 from J, leaving 19 bases between them. CDR3 size: 18 residues. Germline CDR1 is MNHEY and CDR2 is SVGEGT. Per the authors' pipeline: Reference gene primer amplification in the assay estimated nucleated cell counts. TCRdb keeps only in-frame clones here, not all; method: immunoSEQ multiplex PCR. That table gives V, J and clone size, and the DNA gave D and trimming. The table has 300,000 to 400,000 clones, around 87% seen once. Sequencing was performed on peripheral blood. This chain links TRBV6-2 or TRBV6-3 with TRBJ2-3, with D possibly TRBD1 on 6 matching bases. The sequence was obtained from a man aged 50 to 59 with active or convalescent COVID-19. This chain's CDR3 is CASSYPPGTTGRTDTQYF. The CDR3 nucleotides read TGTGCCAGCAGTTACCCGCCCGGGACAACTGGACGCACAGATACGCAGTATTTT.